These 32 T cell receptor beta chains originate from one sample sequenced in a study of shared clonotypes between healthy human individuals. The repertoire was sequenced with immunoSEQ multiplex PCR; TCRdb's copy has only in-frame clones and lacks some. The sample holds approximately 1.5 million clones, about 98.5% seen once. Material: naive CD4+ T cells sorted from blood. Regarding subset: CD45RA+ positively selected. These receptors all stem from a man younger than 45 in good health.

The J gene is TRBJ2-5, the V gene TRBV5-4; weak D call: TRBD2 (6 bases). V lost 5 bases and J 2 bases, leaving 10 bases between the germline ends. The CDR3 runs 13 residues. The germline V gene encodes CDR1 SGHNT and CDR2 YYREEE (reference sequence). CDR3 DNA: TGTGCCAGCAGTCAGGACTATCAAGAGACCCAGTACTTC. The encoded protein is CASSQDYQETQYF.

V gene TRBV6-1 combines with J gene TRBJ1-1, with D tentatively TRBD1 (5 bases). V was trimmed by 2 bases and J by 6 bases, leaving 16 bases between them. Germline V gene data show CDR1 as MNHNS and CDR2 as SASEGT. The CDR3 extends over 15 amino acids. The CDR3 here is CASSESGGYHAEAFF. The DNA of the CDR3 is TGTGCCAGCAGTGAAAGTGGGGGGTACCACGCTGAAGCTTTCTTT.

This chain joins TRBV5-4 and TRBJ2-7; TRBD2 agrees at 7 bases. The CDR3 covers 17 residues. Germline V CDR1 and CDR2: SGHNT, YYREEE (reference sequence). Germline trimming cut 0 bases from V and 4 bases from J; bases unmatched to any gene: 13. This chain's CDR3 is CASSLGSGGGMGYEQYF. DNA of the CDR3: TGTGCCAGCAGCTTGGGTTCTGGCGGGGGAATGGGGTACGAGCAGTACTTC.

V usage is TRBV5-1 and J usage is TRBJ2-3; D is perhaps TRBD1 (5 bases). CDR1 SGHRS and CDR2 YFSETQ come from the germline V gene. V was cut by 10 bases and J by 1 base, with 13 bases left in between. The CDR3 is made up of 13 amino acids. CDR3 sequence (DNA): TGCGCCTCGGTCTTACAGGGCACAGATACGCAGTATTTT. The encoded protein is CASVLQGTDTQYF.

The sample holds one count of this clone. This chain uses TRBV14 with TRBJ2-5; the D gene is possibly TRBD1 (5 bases). The V gene's germline CDR1 is SGHDN and CDR2 FVKESK. V dropped 4 bases and J dropped 5 bases, with 11 bases sitting between them. The CDR3 spans 13 residues. The CDR3 here is CASSPRQGETQYF. The CDR3 DNA is TGTGCCAGCAGCCCTCGGCAGGGTGAGACCCAGTACTTC.

V usage is TRBV6-1 and J usage is TRBJ2-3; no clear D. The V gene lost 7 bases and the J gene lost 2 bases, with 10 bases spanning the gap. Germline V lookup: CDR1 MNHNS, CDR2 SASEGT. CDR3 length: 13 amino acids. CDR3: CASTSPLTDTQYF. As DNA, the CDR3 is TGTGCCAGCACGTCACCCCTCACAGATACGCAGTATTTT.

The count of this clone is one. V is TRBV6-1 and J is TRBJ1-2; D perhaps matches TRBD1 (5 bases). The CDR3 runs 12 residues. Trimming stripped 10 bases from V and 7 bases from J, with 16 bases between. Germline assignment: CDR1 MNHNS and CDR2 SASEGT. The CDR3 DNA is TGTGCCACCGATACGGGGGAGGGTGGCTACACCTTC. Translating it yields CATDTGEGGYTF.

The chain links TRBV5-1 to TRBJ2-5, with D possibly TRBD2 on 6 matching bases. Germline V gives CDR1 SGHRS, CDR2 YFSETQ. The length of the CDR3 is 14 residues. V gave up 2 bases and J gave up 5 bases, with 13 bases separating them. For the CDR3, the DNA is TGCGCCAGCAGCTTTCGGGAGTGGGAGGAGACCCAGTACTTC. Its protein product is CASSFREWEETQYF.

The chain couples TRBV7-9 to TRBJ2-7; D possibly uses TRBD1 or TRBD2 (5 bases each). V lost 3 bases to trimming and J lost 3 bases, with 24 bases between them. CDR1 is SEHNR, CDR2 FQNEAQ, per germline (reference sequence). CDR3 size: 18 residues. DNA of the CDR3: TGTGCCAGCAGCTTTGTAGTCGGGATCCAGGGAGCGAACTACGAGCAGTACTTC. It specifies CASSFVVGIQGANYEQYF.

The chain employs TRBV28 and TRBJ2-4, with 9 bases matching TRBD1. CDR1 and CDR2 from the germline V gene are MDHEN and SYDVKM. The V and J ends lost 10 bases and 1 base, in that order; junction bases with no gene match: 14. There are 17 residues in the CDR3. The CDR3 region has the DNA TGTGCCATTCTTGACCGAACAGGGGGCGGTGCCAAAAACATTCAGTACTTC. This sequence encodes CAILDRTGGGAKNIQYF.

The V gene is TRBV15, the J gene TRBJ2-7; D is perhaps TRBD2 (5 bases). Trimming pared 5 bases from V and 5 bases from J, leaving 28 bases between. Germline values: CDR1 LNHNV, CDR2 YYDKDF (reference sequence). CDR3 length: 18 amino acids. The CDR3 protein is CATSSLGMAREGLDEQYF. CDR3 DNA sequence: TGTGCCACCAGCTCACTGGGGATGGCCCGGGAAGGTCTCGACGAGCAGTACTTC.

This clone was seen a single time. The V and J genes are TRBV7-9 and TRBJ2-7; D gene unclear. Trimming removed 2 bases from V and 1 base from J, with 15 bases in between. The CDR3 is 16 residues long. CDR1 and CDR2 (germline): SEHNR, FQNEAQ (reference sequence). CDR3 DNA: TGTGCCAGCAGCTTAAAAGGGTTCCCTTTTTCCTACGAGCAGTACTTC. This translates into CASSLKGFPFSYEQYF.

The chain links TRBV7-6 to TRBJ2-1, with a tentative D call TRBD2 (6 bases). The CDR3 contains 14 residues. Trimming took 0 bases from V and 7 from J, leaving 10 bases between them. Germline CDR1 reads SGHVS; CDR2 reads FNYEAQ. The CDR3 DNA follows: TGTGCCAGCAGCTTAGCGGGAGGTAAAAATGAGCAGTTCTTC. Protein: CASSLAGGKNEQFF.

The chain is built from TRBV30 and TRBJ1-4; D unresolved. The CDR3 length is 14 residues. CDR1 is GTSNPN and CDR2 is SVGIG in the germline V gene (reference sequence). Trimming left V 4 bases short and J 5 bases short, with 14 bases between. This CDR3 reads CAWNLGPSNEKLFF. In DNA, the CDR3 is TGTGCCTGGAATTTAGGACCGTCGAATGAAAAACTGTTTTTT.

The chain uses TRBV5-1 and TRBJ2-7; TRBD1 agrees at 10 bases. The CDR3 loop spans 14 amino acids. Trimming cost V 3 bases and J 6 bases; bases outside gene matches: 6. Germline values: CDR1 SGHRS, CDR2 YFSETQ. The CDR3: CASSSGTGVIEQYF. DNA of the CDR3: TGCGCCAGCAGCTCCGGGACAGGGGTGATCGAGCAGTACTTC.

This rearrangement joins TRBV28 to TRBJ2-3, with 10 bases identical to TRBD2. Germline trimming cut 1 base from V and 5 bases from J; bases unmatched to any gene: 12. The CDR3 consists of 18 residues. Germline V gene sequence: CDR1 MDHEN, CDR2 SYDVKM. The CDR3 loop is CASSLSAGGPFLRDTQYF. CDR3 DNA sequence: TGTGCCAGCAGTTTATCAGCGGGAGGGCCTTTTTTACGAGATACGCAGTATTTT.

This rearrangement joins TRBV5-1 to TRBJ1-5, with D possibly being TRBD1 (5 bases). The CDR3 runs 15 residues. V dropped 2 bases and J dropped 4 bases, with 13 bases sitting between them. Germline V lookup: CDR1 SGHRS, CDR2 YFSETQ. The CDR3 here is CASSFSGRDNQPQHF. The CDR3 region has the DNA TGCGCCAGCAGCTTTTCGGGGCGAGATAATCAGCCCCAGCATTTT. The full variable domain, in which reference TRBV5-1 and TRBJ1-5 provide the parts outside the CDR3, is KAGVTQTPRYLIKTRGQQVTLSCSPISGHRSVSWYQQTPGQGLQFLFEYFSETQRNKGNFPGRFSGRQFSNSRSEMNVSTLELGDSALYLCASSFSGRDNQPQHFGDGTRLSIL.

In this sample, this clone turned up once. The same CDR3 arises from other DNA sequences in this sample as well. The chain couples TRBV7-9 to TRBJ1-5; TRBD1 is a possible D gene (6 bases). The CDR3 is 15 residues long. CDR1 and CDR2 from the germline V gene are SEHNR and FQNEAQ (reference sequence). V was shortened by 5 bases and J by 1 base, with 12 bases between the two germline ends. CDR3 nucleotide sequence: TGTGCCAGCAGCCTAGAAGGGGGGAGCAATCAGCCCCAGCATTTT. Protein: CASSLEGGSNQPQHF.

The chain links TRBV25-1 to TRBJ2-7; 8 bases fit TRBD1. Per the germline V gene, CDR1 is MGHDK and CDR2 is SYGVNS. The CDR3 loop spans 13 amino acids. After removal of 7 bases from V and 6 bases from J, the junction contained 8 bases not matched to a gene. This chain's CDR3 is CASKHRGVGEQYF. The CDR3 DNA reads TGTGCCAGCAAGCACAGGGGGGTGGGCGAGCAGTACTTC.

This clone was observed once. This rearrangement joins TRBV27 to TRBJ2-2; TRBD1 aligns across 8 bases. Unmatched junction bases numbered 9, after V lost 3 bases and J lost 6 bases. CDR3 size: 16 residues. CDR1 is MNHEY and CDR2 is SMNVEV in the germline V gene (reference sequence). CDR3 loop: CASSFQGGRGPGELFF. The CDR3 DNA sequence: TGTGCCAGCAGTTTTCAAGGGGGCAGGGGGCCCGGGGAGCTGTTTTTT.

V usage is TRBV10-3 and J usage is TRBJ1-1; TRBD1 matches 9 bases. Germline V gene lookup returns CDR1 ENHRY and CDR2 SYGVKD. Trimming removed 6 bases from V and 4 bases from J; junction bases left unmatched: 6. The CDR3 length is 14 residues. The CDR3 region has the DNA TGTGCCATCAGGATACAGGGGGCTGGCACTGAAGCTTTCTTT. Protein: CAIRIQGAGTEAFF.

V and J are TRBV5-1 and TRBJ2-3; 11 nucleotides match TRBD1. Germline V gene sequence: CDR1 SGHRS, CDR2 YFSETQ. The CDR3 is made up of 15 amino acids. Losses at the gene ends were 5 bases for V and 1 base for J; bases not matched to a gene: 3. The CDR3 protein is CASSRDRGGTDTQYF. CDR3 DNA: TGCGCCAGCAGTCGGGACAGGGGGGGCACAGATACGCAGTATTTT.

The chain combines TRBV4-2 with TRBJ2-3, with 7 bases matching TRBD2. This CDR3 spans 16 amino acids. V dropped 0 bases and J dropped 1; count of bases not matched to a gene: 4. The germline gives CDR1 LGHNA, CDR2 YNFKEQ. CDR3 loop: CASSQDAGAGTDTQYF. CDR3 sequence (DNA): TGTGCCAGCAGCCAAGATGCGGGAGCTGGCACAGATACGCAGTATTTT.

Comment on this clone: Other nucleotide sequences from this sample produce the same CDR3. V usage is TRBV9 and J usage is TRBJ2-7; 11 bases are shared with TRBD1. Germline-derived CDR1 and CDR2 are SGDLS and YYNGEE. The CDR3 is made up of 15 amino acids. The V segment lost 3 bases and the J segment 3 bases; nucleotides outside the gene matches: 5. The CDR3: CASSAGTGGIYEQYF. The CDR3 DNA follows: TGTGCCAGCAGCGCCGGGACAGGGGGGATCTACGAGCAGTACTTC.

The chain is built from TRBV28 and TRBJ2-6, with D uncertain. This CDR3 has 13 amino acids. Trimming took 8 bases from V and 2 from J, leaving 7 bases between them. Germline V CDR1 and CDR2: MDHEN, SYDVKM. In DNA, the CDR3 is TGTGCCAGCGGGGAAACTGGGGCCAACGTCCTGACTTTC. Protein sequence: CASGETGANVLTF.

This clone has only one observation. V gene TRBV2 combines with J gene TRBJ1-2; D unclear. Trimming cost V 4 bases and J 7 bases, with 10 bases left between them. The CDR3 length is 12 residues. The V gene's germline CDR1 is SNHLY and CDR2 FYNNEI. CDR3 DNA: TGTGCCAGCAGTGGGGAGTTCTCTGGCTACACCTTC. This gives the protein CASSGEFSGYTF.

This clone was recorded once. The sample holds other DNA sequences that translate to the same CDR3. The chain combines TRBV19 with TRBJ2-7, with TRBD2 matching over 8 bases. The V gene's germline CDR1 is LNHDA and CDR2 SQIVND (reference sequence). The CDR3 contains 13 residues. The trim removed 5 bases at V and 4 bases at J, leaving 4 bases unmatched. CDR3 sequence (DNA): TGTGCCAGTAGTCCTAGCGGGCCTTACGAGCAGTACTTC. Its translation: CASSPSGPYEQYF.

The chain links TRBV15 to TRBJ1-2; TRBD1 agrees at 10 bases. Germline trimming cut 9 bases from V and 4 bases from J; bases unmatched to any gene: 8. This CDR3 has 14 amino acids. Germline CDR1 LNHNV, CDR2 YYDKDF (reference sequence). In nucleotides, the CDR3 is TGTGCCACAGACCGGGACAGGGGTTCCTATGGCTACACCTTC. This encodes CATDRDRGSYGYTF.

The chain joins TRBV28 to TRBJ2-3, with D unresolved. Per germline, CDR1 MDHEN and CDR2 SYDVKM. The CDR3 length is 12 residues. Trimming cost V 8 bases and J 1 base, with 7 bases left between them. The chain's CDR3 is CASRIRTDTQYF. CDR3 in DNA: TGTGCCAGCCGTATACGCACAGATACGCAGTATTTT.

Worth noting for this clone: This sample also contains other DNA sequences that code for the same CDR3. The CDR3 here is CASRESGYSYEQYF. In DNA form, the CDR3 reads TGTGCCAGCAGGGAGTCCGGGTACTCCTACGAGCAGTACTTC. The chain couples TRBV28 to TRBJ2-7; no firm D call. CDR1 and CDR2 from the germline V gene are MDHEN and SYDVKM. This CDR3 is built from 14 residues. V was clipped by 6 bases and J by 0 bases, with 12 bases between them.

J is TRBJ2-2 and V is TRBV7-2, with D perhaps matching TRBD1 or TRBD2 (5 bases each). V was pared by 4 bases and J by 5 bases, with 8 bases between. CDR3 length equals 13 residues. Germline CDR1 is SGHTA and CDR2 is FQGNSA. The CDR3 region has the DNA TGTGCCAGCAGCTGGGACGGTACCGGGGAGCTGTTTTTT. Protein: CASSWDGTGELFF. The whole variable domain, filled in from reference TRBV7-2 and TRBJ2-2, reads GAGVSQSPSNKVTEKGKDVELRCDPISGHTALYWYRQSLGQGLEFLIYFQGNSAPDKSGLPSDRFSAERTGGSVSTLTIQRTQQEDSAVYLCASSWDGTGELFFGEGSRLTVL.

Points on this clone: Other DNA sequences in this sample translate to the same CDR3. J is TRBJ2-3 and V is TRBV5-1, with 10 bases identical to TRBD2. This CDR3 has 15 amino acids. Germline V gives CDR1 SGHRS, CDR2 YFSETQ. V was clipped by 1 base and J by 4 bases; unmatched bases: 3. The CDR3 DNA is TGCGCCAGCAGCTTGCTAGCGGGAGAAGCAGATACGCAGTATTTT. It is translated as CASSLLAGEADTQYF.